The clone carrying this T cell receptor (beta chain) was recorded a few times. CDR3 length: 16 residues. The ends were cut back, 0 bases at V and 3 bases at J, with 11 bases in the middle. Germline CDR1 reads LNHNV; CDR2 reads YYDKDF (reference sequence). The data derive from a study of T cells in Graves' hyperthyroidism and ophthalmopathy. What was amplified from RNA transcripts were TCR beta CDR3 regions. The study used the HTBI primer set for a first-round RT-PCR of the TCR CDR3. MiXCR was run by TCRdb on the multiplex PCR reads, yielding one entry per CDR3 protein. The data hold approximately 640,000 distinct CDR3 sequences, with around a sixth observed a single time. Graves' hyperthyroidism without ophthalmopathy progression within 18 months was termed stable. Patients were aged 18 to 65, had disease duration under 2 months, and had newly diagnosed hyperthyroidism. Diagnoses rested on clinical symptoms, serum thyroxine and TRAb, thyroid ultrasound and orbital computed tomography. Cells are PBMCs isolated from about 10 ml of fresh blood.

The chain links TRBV15 to TRBJ1-4; D is ambiguous. This receptor was obtained from a man aged 45-60 years with Graves' hyperthyroidism. Sequencing used blood. The DNA for the CDR3 is TGTGCCACCAGCAGAGACCGTGGAGGTGCTAATGAAAAACTGTTTTTT. Translating it yields CATSRDRGGANEKLFF.